Listed here are 27 T cell receptor beta chains from one sample, sequenced in a study of cytomegalovirus exposure and HLA in healthy donors (TCRdb year 2017). Library preparation employed the immunoSEQ multiplex PCR assay. For the multiplex PCR, a mixture combining 60 forward primers for TCR Vbeta segments and 13 reverse primers for TCR Jbeta segments was used. Held by TCRdb, this immuneACCESS table contains in-frame sequences only and omits some clones. Under half of the omission traces to an unresolved V gene where checked; the cause of the rest is unknown. The sample includes some 120,000 clones, with approximately 80% observed a single time. The ten largest make up over 0.9% of the sample. The sequencing sample was made of PBMCs. Source of these receptors: a human donor in good health.

This chain uses TRBV6-1 with TRBJ1-1; the D gene is possibly TRBD1 (5 bases). Germline lookup yields CDR1 MNHNS and CDR2 SASEGT. This CDR3 is 14 amino acids long. V lost 3 bases, J lost 11 bases, and 19 bases lay in between. In DNA form, the CDR3 reads TGTGCCAGCAGTGACTTAGGCAGGGAGGATAGGGCTTTCTTT. This translates into CASSDLGREDRAFF.

The chain joins TRBV28 to TRBJ1-2; tentative D call: TRBD1 (6 bases). Trimming left V 5 bases short and J 5 bases short, with 12 bases between. The CDR3 is 13 amino acids. Looked up from germline, CDR1 is MDHEN and CDR2 is SYDVKM. CDR3 sequence: CASSPRQVYGYTF. In DNA, the CDR3 is TGTGCCAGCAGTCCCCGACAGGTGTATGGCTACACCTTC.

The rearrangement joins TRBV29-1 to TRBJ2-7, with 7 bases identical to TRBD2. Unmatched junction bases numbered 5, after V lost 4 bases and J lost 5 bases. Looked up from germline, CDR1 is SQVTM and CDR2 is ANQGSEA. The CDR3 loop spans 12 amino acids. The CDR3 DNA sequence: TGCAGCGTTGCCGGGGGGTTTAACGAGCAGTACTTC. Its protein is CSVAGGFNEQYF.

This chain links TRBV19 with TRBJ2-5; 7 bases fit TRBD2. Trimming took 5 bases from V and 1 from J; bases not matched to a gene: 1. CDR3 length: 13 amino acids. Germline CDR1 reads LNHDA; CDR2 reads SQIVND (reference sequence). CDR3 residues: CASSASGQETQYF. CDR3 coding DNA: TGTGCCAGTAGTGCTAGCGGCCAAGAGACCCAGTACTTC. Complete variable domain (other parts from reference TRBV19 and TRBJ2-5): DGGITQSPKYLFRKEGQNVTLSCEQNLNHDAMYWYRQDPGQGLRLIYYSQIVNDFQKGDIAEGYSVSREKKESFPLTVTSAQKNPTAFYLCASSASGQETQYFGPGTRLLVL.

The genes are TRBV25-1 and TRBJ1-2, with a possible D match to TRBD1 (5 bases). The CDR3 loop spans 15 amino acids. The germline V gene encodes CDR1 MGHDK and CDR2 SYGVNS. Trimming shortened V by 3 bases and J by 4 bases, and 15 bases separated the two germline ends. CDR3 protein: CASSDWAGISYGYTF. The DNA for the CDR3 is TGTGCCAGCAGTGATTGGGCAGGGATCAGCTATGGCTACACCTTC.

The chain joins TRBV5-1 to TRBJ2-3; 14 positions agree with TRBD2. Germline trimming cut 4 bases from V and 0 bases from J; bases unmatched to any gene: 10. The CDR3 covers 19 residues. The germline V gene has CDR1 SGHRS and CDR2 YFSETQ. The CDR3 sequence: CASSQGTSGGVLSTDTQYF. The CDR3, as DNA: TGCGCCAGCAGCCAAGGGACTAGCGGGGGAGTTCTTAGCACAGATACGCAGTATTTT. Drawing the rest from reference TRBV5-1 and TRBJ2-3, the complete variable domain is KAGVTQTPRYLIKTRGQQVTLSCSPISGHRSVSWYQQTPGQGLQFLFEYFSETQRNKGNFPGRFSGRQFSNSRSEMNVSTLELGDSALYLCASSQGTSGGVLSTDTQYFGPGTRLTVL.

The chain joins TRBV19 to TRBJ1-1; D possibly corresponds to TRBD1 (6 bases). V gave up 3 bases and J gave up 1 base, with 9 bases separating them. The CDR3 is 14 amino acids. Germline V gene lookup returns CDR1 LNHDA and CDR2 SQIVND (reference sequence). CDR3 DNA sequence: TGTGCCAGTAGTATCCTAGGGGGGAACACTGAAGCTTTCTTT. Translation gives CASSILGGNTEAFF.

With regard to this clone: Compared with germline, one end of the junction differs, possibly owing to a read error. The CDR3 DNA sequence: TGTGCCAGCGTACAGGGGAACTTCTTC. Protein product: CASVQGNFF. The rearrangement uses TRBV2 and TRBJ1-2; TRBD1 agrees at 7 bases. The CDR3 is made up of 9 amino acids. Germline-derived CDR1 and CDR2 are SNHLY and FYNNEI.

CDR3 bases: TGCAGCGGCTCGGGACAGTTTAATGGCTACACCTTC. Translation gives CSGSGQFNGYTF. The chain uses TRBV29-1 and TRBJ1-2; 7 positions match TRBD1. Germline V gives CDR1 SQVTM, CDR2 ANQGSEA. The CDR3 sequence is 12 residues long. The trim removed 7 bases at V and 6 bases at J, leaving 8 bases unmatched.

The chain uses TRBV18 and TRBJ1-1; 11 positions agree with TRBD1. The CDR3 runs to 14 residues. V trimming: 6 bases; J trimming: 3 bases; junction bases outside the gene matches: 3. The germline V gene encodes CDR1 KGHSH and CDR2 LQKENI. Here the CDR3 DNA reads TGTGCCAGCTCCCAGGGACAGGGGGACACTGAAGCTTTCTTT. This codes for CASSQGQGDTEAFF.

This chain joins TRBV7-2 and TRBJ2-3; D is unclear. V was cut by 5 bases and J by 0 bases, with 3 bases left in between. This CDR3 has 12 amino acids. Germline V lookup: CDR1 SGHTA, CDR2 FQGNSA. CDR3 residues: CASSLSTDTQYF. In DNA form, the CDR3 reads TGTGCCAGCAGCCTCAGCACAGATACGCAGTATTTT.

The chain carries TRBV18 and TRBJ1-1; 7 bases line up with TRBD1. There are 14 residues in the CDR3. Germline CDR1 is KGHSH and CDR2 is LQKENI. The V segment lost 5 bases and the J segment 3 bases; nucleotides outside the gene matches: 6. The CDR3 nucleotides read TGTGCCAGCTCAAACAGGGGCAGAGACACTGAAGCTTTCTTT. Its protein is CASSNRGRDTEAFF.

This clone was recorded only once. The chain carries TRBV6-1 and TRBJ1-1; D not resolved. Trimming left V 11 bases short and J 2 bases short, with 12 bases between. The germline CDR1 and CDR2 sequences are MNHNS and SASEGT. This CDR3 is built from 12 residues. CDR3 amino acids: CASKRANTEAFF. The CDR3, as DNA: TGTGCCTCCAAGAGGGCCAACACTGAAGCTTTCTTT.

The CDR3 sequence is CASSYGQVELNSPLHF. DNA for the CDR3: TGTGCCAGCAGCTACGGACAGGTCGAATTAAATTCACCCCTCCACTTT. The chain is built from TRBV14 and TRBJ1-6, with TRBD1 matching 7 bases. Germline V CDR1 and CDR2: SGHDN, FVKESK. This CDR3 has 16 residues. Trimming cost V 5 bases and J 7 bases; bases outside gene matches: 11.

V is TRBV27 and J is TRBJ1-2, with a possible D match to TRBD1 (5 bases). Germline V gene lookup returns CDR1 MNHEY and CDR2 SMNVEV (reference sequence). Trimming took off 2 bases at V and 8 bases at J, with 21 bases between the two ends. This CDR3 contains 16 residues. CDR3 DNA: TGTGCCAGCAGTTTAGGGCTTCGTCAGGGATCTAGGGGCTACACCTTC. It yields the protein CASSLGLRQGSRGYTF.

As DNA, the CDR3 is TGTGCCTGGAGTGTACTTGGCGGATATGCAACTAATGAAAAACTGTTTTTT. Residues: CAWSVLGGYATNEKLFF. The gene calls are TRBV30 and TRBJ1-4; D remains ambiguous. Germline lookup yields CDR1 GTSNPN and CDR2 SVGIG (reference sequence). The germline V and J ends were trimmed by 0 bases and 0 bases, with 14 bases remaining between them. CDR3 length: 17 amino acids.

The chain employs TRBV14 and TRBJ1-1; D remains ambiguous. Germline V gene lookup returns CDR1 SGHDN and CDR2 FVKESK. There are 15 residues in the CDR3. Trimming left V 2 bases short and J 0 bases short, with 10 bases between. The chain's CDR3 is CASSQFSTMNTEAFF. In DNA form, the CDR3 reads TGTGCCAGCAGCCAATTTAGCACGATGAACACTGAAGCTTTCTTT.

The chain is built from TRBV2 and TRBJ2-7; D remains unclear. The CDR3 contains 13 residues. Trimming removed 3 bases at V and 3 bases at J, with 9 bases between. Germline CDR1 SNHLY, CDR2 FYNNEI. The CDR3 region has the DNA TGTGCCAGCAGTGAGGTAGCCGACTACGAGCAGTACTTC. It translates to CASSEVADYEQYF.

This clone was seen just once. The chain employs TRBV19 and TRBJ2-1, with 8 bases identical to TRBD1. This CDR3 has 14 residues. Trimming removed 8 bases from V and 4 bases from J; junction bases left unmatched: 7. Germline loops: CDR1 LNHDA, CDR2 SQIVND (reference sequence). The CDR3 reads CASSRQGPYNEQFF. The CDR3 bases are TGTGCCAGTTCCAGACAGGGGCCATACAATGAGCAGTTCTTC.

This clone was picked up one time. V gene TRBV18 combines with J gene TRBJ2-7; a weak D match, TRBD1 (6 bases). The CDR3 runs to 13 residues. Deletions cut 3 bases from V and 2 bases from J, with 8 bases between. Germline values: CDR1 KGHSH, CDR2 LQKENI. The CDR3 nucleotides read TGTGCCAGCTCACCTGGACAGACCTACGAGCAGTACTTC. It encodes CASSPGQTYEQYF.

To note about this clone: A junction end diverges from the germline sequence, so it may reflect a read error. The sample carries other DNA sequences with the same CDR3. The V and J genes are TRBV2 and TRBJ2-3; 8 nucleotides agree with TRBD2. This CDR3 is built from 15 residues. CDR1 is SNHLY and CDR2 is FYNNEI in the germline V gene. DNA of the CDR3: TGTGCCAGCAGTCAGAGCGGGGGCAGCACGGATACGCAGTATTTT. This sequence encodes CASSQSGGSTDTQYF.

The CDR3 DNA reads as TGCGCCAGCAGCTTCTCCGGGACAGGGGGCTACGAGCAGTACTTC. This gives the protein CASSFSGTGGYEQYF. The rearrangement uses TRBV5-1 and TRBJ2-7; 11 nucleotides align to TRBD1. The CDR3 totals 15 residues. J gave up 3 bases and V 2 bases, and 4 bases lay outside the gene matches. Looked up from germline, CDR1 is SGHRS and CDR2 is YFSETQ. Supplemented by reference TRBV5-1 and TRBJ2-7, the full variable domain reads KAGVTQTPRYLIKTRGQQVTLSCSPISGHRSVSWYQQTPGQGLQFLFEYFSETQRNKGNFPGRFSGRQFSNSRSEMNVSTLELGDSALYLCASSFSGTGGYEQYFGPGTRLTVT.

The chain joins TRBV19 to TRBJ1-5; 9 bases are shared with TRBD1. Unmatched junction bases numbered 6, after V lost 4 bases and J lost 2 bases. This CDR3 has 16 residues. CDR1 is LNHDA, CDR2 SQIVND, per germline (reference sequence). The CDR3 DNA is TGTGCCAGTAGTAGTCAGGGACAGGGAGGCAATCAGCCCCAGCATTTT. Its translation: CASSSQGQGGNQPQHF.

CDR3 amino acids: CSVDSEQFF. The CDR3 DNA follows: TGCAGCGTTGACAGTGAGCAGTTCTTC. This sequence joins TRBV29-1 and TRBJ2-1; no definite D call. Trimming shortened V by 3 bases and J by 9 bases, and 3 bases separated the two germline ends. The CDR3 totals 9 residues. Germline V gene sequence: CDR1 SQVTM, CDR2 ANQGSEA.

The chain links TRBV29-1 to TRBJ2-4; a possible D gene is TRBD1 (7 bases). The CDR3 sequence is 15 residues long. V lost 4 bases to trimming and J lost 1 base, with 14 bases between them. Germline lookup yields CDR1 SQVTM and CDR2 ANQGSEA. The CDR3 loop is CSVAVAGGAKNIQYF. In DNA form, the CDR3 reads TGCAGCGTTGCCGTTGCAGGGGGGGCCAAAAACATTCAGTACTTC.

In DNA form, the CDR3 reads TGTGCCAGCAGTGGCAGGAATCCAAGATGGCAGTACTTC. This translates into CASSGRNPRWQYF. The V gene is TRBV25-1, the J gene TRBJ2-5; no reliable D call. The germline gives CDR1 MGHDK, CDR2 SYGVNS. The CDR3 is 13 amino acids. V was cut by 4 bases and J by 11 bases, with 17 bases left in between.

The CDR3, as DNA: TGTGCCAGCTCAGCCGAGAACAATGAGCAGTTCTTC. Its protein is CASSAENNEQFF. The genes are TRBV18 and TRBJ2-1; D not resolved. Trimming stripped 5 bases from V and 5 bases from J, with 7 bases between. The CDR3 spans 12 residues. Looked up from germline, CDR1 is KGHSH and CDR2 is LQKENI.